A single sample gave rise to the 24 T cell receptor beta chains below, sequenced in a study of T cell repertoires in cytomegalovirus infection. These receptors have no identified antigens. Via MiXCR, TCRdb re-called the reads, giving one row per CDR3 protein. The profile shows roughly 280,000 distinct CDR3 sequences, approximately 22% of them singletons. Source: cultured PBMCs, taken from culture after CMV antigen stimulation. These receptors all come from a human donor in good health (CMV status not recorded). Some clones in this sample may be carry-over from other donors' samples.

This clonotype was seen a few times. The rearrangement links TRBV7-2 to TRBJ2-2, with D unclear. Germline V gene data show CDR1 as SGHTA and CDR2 as FQGNSA. V lost 3 bases and J 1 base, leaving 12 bases between the germline ends. The CDR3 has 16 residues. CDR3 sequence: CASSFPSAQNTGELFF. The CDR3 DNA follows: TGTGCCAGCAGCTTCCCCTCCGCCCAGAACACCGGGGAGCTGTTTTTT.

This chain uses TRBV7-4 with TRBJ2-3; D is unresolved. V was trimmed by 8 bases and J by 6 bases, leaving 9 bases between them. The germline V gene has CDR1 SGHVT and CDR2 SQSDAQ. The CDR3 spans 11 residues. CDR3 sequence (DNA): TGTGCCAGCGGCACTACGGATACGCAGTATTTT. This sequence encodes CASGTTDTQYF.

This clonotype was observed at least ten times. The chain has TRBV7-2 and TRBJ2-3; D possibly corresponds to TRBD1 (5 bases). CDR3 length: 14 residues. Between the trimmed V and J ends, which lost 5 bases and 2 bases, there was a span of 11 bases. The germline CDR1 and CDR2 sequences are SGHTA and FQGNSA. The CDR3 region has the DNA TGTGCCAGCAGCCCAGGGATTATCACAGATACGCAGTATTTT. This sequence encodes CASSPGIITDTQYF.

This clonotype was found many times. This chain connects TRBV7-9 to TRBJ2-1, with D possibly being TRBD2 (5 bases). The CDR3 extends over 13 amino acids. Trimming took 5 bases from V and 7 from J, leaving 12 bases between them. Germline V CDR1 and CDR2: SEHNR, FQNEAQ (reference sequence). The CDR3: CASSVLVGNEQFF. The CDR3 coding sequence is TGTGCCAGCAGCGTACTAGTGGGAAATGAGCAGTTCTTC. Together with reference TRBV7-9 and TRBJ2-1, the CDR3 gives the full variable domain: DTGVSQNPRHKITKRGQNVTFRCDPISEHNRLYWYRQTLGQGPEFLTYFQNEAQLEKSRLLSDRFSAERPKGSFSTLEIQRTEQGDSAMYLCASSVLVGNEQFFGPGTRLTVL.

This clonotype has more than one count but fewer than ten. The gene calls are TRBV5-4 and TRBJ1-1; D might be TRBD1 (6 bases). Trimming pared 4 bases from V and 4 bases from J, leaving 11 bases between. Germline CDR1 SGHNT, CDR2 YYREEE (reference sequence). The CDR3 is 13 amino acids. The CDR3 region is CASSPGASTEAFF. The CDR3 DNA reads as TGTGCCAGCAGCCCGGGGGCTAGCACTGAAGCTTTCTTT.

This clonotype has a count of ten or more. The chain couples TRBV7-6 to TRBJ1-5; TRBD1 aligns across 9 bases. V dropped 4 bases and J dropped 1; count of bases not matched to a gene: 8. Germline values: CDR1 SGHVS, CDR2 FNYEAQ. CDR3 length equals 17 residues. The CDR3 DNA reads TGTGCCAGCAGCTCCGGACAGGGGAGGATAAGCAATCAGCCCCAGCATTTT. Its protein product is CASSSGQGRISNQPQHF.

The table lists this clonotype with a few counts. The chain links TRBV5-8 to TRBJ2-1, with TRBD2 matching 7 bases. CDR3 length equals 16 residues. CDR1 and CDR2 from the germline V gene are SGHTS and YDEGEE. Trimming cost V 4 bases and J 5 bases; bases outside gene matches: 12. The CDR3, as DNA: TGTGCCAGCAGCGTACCTGGGACTAACCTTAACAATGAGCAGTTCTTC. This codes for CASSVPGTNLNNEQFF.

As concerns this clonotype: A junction end diverges from the germline sequence, so it may reflect a read error. The rearrangement uses TRBV6-2 or TRBV6-3 and TRBJ2-5, with TRBD1 matching over 9 bases. This CDR3 has 17 amino acids. Germline values: CDR1 MNHEY, CDR2 SVGEGT. As DNA, the CDR3 is TGTGCCAGCAGCCCCGACGGTAGACAGGGGGTTCAAGAGACCCATTACTTC. Translation gives CASSPDGRQGVQETHYF.

There are many counts of this clonotype. The V gene is TRBV7-6, the J gene TRBJ2-3, with 8 bases matching TRBD1. The V gene end was trimmed by 5 bases and the J gene end by 1 base; junction bases not matched to a gene: 14. The CDR3 runs to 18 residues. Germline CDR1 is SGHVS and CDR2 is FNYEAQ. DNA of the CDR3: TGTGCCAGCAGCGCGCGGCAGCCAGGGGGCCTGGGCACAGATACGCAGTATTTT. Amino acid sequence: CASSARQPGGLGTDTQYF.

V and J are TRBV6-2 or TRBV6-3 and TRBJ1-2; D not resolved. CDR3 length equals 13 residues. CDR1 is MNHEY, CDR2 SVGEGT, per germline. V shed 2 bases and J shed 6 bases, with 10 bases lying between them. The CDR3 region is CASSYGVRDGYTF. In nucleotides, the CDR3 is TGTGCCAGCAGTTACGGAGTCAGAGATGGCTACACCTTC.

This clonotype was detected a few times. This chain uses TRBV12-5 with TRBJ2-1, with D unresolved. The V end lost 5 bases, the J end lost 12 bases, and 14 bases lay between the germline ends. Germline-derived CDR1 and CDR2 are LGHNT and FRNRAP. CDR3 length: 12 amino acids. The CDR3 bases are TGTGCTAGTGGTCCTGTGGGTACGGGGCAGTTCTTC. Translation gives CASGPVGTGQFF.

This clonotype was detected a few times. The chain uses TRBV4-2 and TRBJ2-7; either TRBD1 or TRBD2 may supply D (6 bases each). CDR3 length equals 13 residues. V lost 10 bases to trimming and J lost 4 bases, with 17 bases between them. The germline V gene encodes CDR1 LGHNA and CDR2 YNFKEQ. The CDR3 loop reads CATGRGPYYEQYF. CDR3 in DNA: TGTGCCACCGGCCGGGGGCCCTATTACGAGCAGTACTTC.

This clonotype has at least ten counts. The chain joins TRBV12-3 or TRBV12-4 to TRBJ2-3; D not resolved. This CDR3 spans 13 amino acids. V was trimmed by 3 bases and J by 6 bases, leaving 10 bases between them. CDR3 loop: CASSLGASDTQYF. CDR3 DNA: TGTGCCAGCAGTTTGGGCGCCAGCGATACGCAGTATTTT.

This clonotype was found many times. The rearrangement joins TRBV2 to TRBJ2-7; 11 bases are a match to TRBD2. The CDR3 contains 15 residues. The V segment lost 7 bases and the J segment 3 bases; nucleotides outside the gene matches: 8. Germline V CDR1 and CDR2: SNHLY, FYNNEI. CDR3 in DNA: TGTGCCAGCAAATCACTAGCGGGGGACAACTACGAGCAGTACTTC. Amino acid sequence: CASKSLAGDNYEQYF.

This clonotype has only a few counts. The V gene is TRBV7-6, the J gene TRBJ1-1; TRBD1 is a possible D gene (5 bases). The length of the CDR3 is 16 residues. Trimming took 1 base from V and 0 from J, leaving 12 bases between them. CDR1 is SGHVS, CDR2 FNYEAQ, per germline. CDR3 protein: CASSLESGRLNTEAFF. The CDR3 coding sequence is TGTGCCAGCAGCTTAGAGTCGGGACGGTTGAACACTGAAGCTTTCTTT.

This clonotype was detected ten times or more. The chain is built from TRBV11-3 and TRBJ2-4; D possibly corresponds to TRBD1 (6 bases). The CDR3 runs to 18 residues. V was cut by 0 bases and J by 0 bases, with 15 bases left in between. Germline V gene data show CDR1 as SGHNT and CDR2 as YENEEA. In DNA, the CDR3 is TGTGCCAGCAGCTTAGATCAAGGGGGAACACTAGCCAAAAACATTCAGTACTTC. Residues: CASSLDQGGTLAKNIQYF. Full variable domain (remainder filled in from reference TRBV11-3 and TRBJ2-4): EAGVVQSPRYKIIEKKQPVAFWCNPISGHNTLYWYLQNLGQGPELLIRYENEEAVDDSQLPKDRFSAERLKGVDSTLKIQPAELGDSAVYLCASSLDQGGTLAKNIQYFGAGTRLSVL.

The J gene is TRBJ1-5, the V gene TRBV6-6; 12 bases are shared with TRBD1. CDR3 size: 16 residues. The junction had 5 bases not matched to a gene; V was cut back by 6 bases and J by 2 bases. Germline values: CDR1 MNHNY, CDR2 SVGAGI (reference sequence). CDR3 DNA sequence: TGTGCCAGCAGGGGACAGGGGGCAAGTGGCAATCAGCCCCAGCATTTT. It translates to CASRGQGASGNQPQHF.

Within the sample, this clonotype is medium-sized. J is TRBJ1-2 and V is TRBV5-6; possible D gene TRBD1, 6 bases. The CDR3 sequence is 15 residues long. Deletions cut 0 bases from V and 1 base from J, with 10 bases between. Germline V gene sequence: CDR1 SGHDT, CDR2 YYEEEE. The CDR3 sequence: CASSLGRGNNYGYTF. The CDR3 bases are TGTGCCAGCAGCTTGGGCAGGGGCAATAACTATGGCTACACCTTC.

In its sample, this clonotype was seen many times. The gene calls are TRBV7-2 and TRBJ2-3; no firm D call. With 5 bases removed from V and 2 bases from J, the gap between germline ends came to 5 bases. The germline gives CDR1 SGHTA, CDR2 FQGNSA. This CDR3 region has 12 residues. The CDR3 bases are TGTGCCAGCAGCCCCTACACAGATACGCAGTATTTT. Its translation: CASSPYTDTQYF.

Ten or more counts support this clonotype. The chain joins TRBV7-2 to TRBJ2-5; 7 bases align to TRBD2. CDR3 length: 14 residues. V shed 5 bases, J shed 4 bases, and the junction held 7 bases outside the gene matches. In germline, CDR1 is SGHTA, CDR2 FQGNSA. The CDR3 loop reads CASSLASGVETQYF. The CDR3 region has the DNA TGTGCCAGCAGCCTGGCTAGCGGTGTAGAGACCCAGTACTTC.

This clonotype was observed a few times. The chain has TRBV7-9 and TRBJ1-1; the D gene is possibly TRBD1 (5 bases). Trimming shortened V by 5 bases and J by 3 bases, and 13 bases separated the two germline ends. Germline CDR1 is SEHNR and CDR2 is FQNEAQ (reference sequence). This CDR3 is built from 14 residues. CDR3 sequence (DNA): TGTGCCAGCAGCCAAGGGGAGGGATACACTGAAGCTTTCTTT. This translates into CASSQGEGYTEAFF.

This chain uses TRBV6-5 with TRBJ2-3; no clear D gene. The CDR3 extends over 15 amino acids. Trimming removed 0 bases from V and 0 bases from J, with 7 bases in between. Germline CDR1 is MNHEY and CDR2 is SVGAGI. The chain's CDR3 is CASSYSYGSTDTQYF. The CDR3 coding sequence is TGTGCCAGCAGTTACTCGTACGGAAGCACAGATACGCAGTATTTT.

This clonotype appeared many times. The chain joins TRBV7-8 to TRBJ2-7; D may be TRBD1 (5 bases). The CDR3 loop spans 14 amino acids. CDR1 and CDR2 from the germline V gene are SGHVS and FQNEAQ. Deletions cut 4 bases from V and 2 bases from J, with 12 bases between. CDR3 in amino acids: CASSSDMRTYEQYV. CDR3 nucleotides: TGTGCCAGCAGCTCGGACATGCGGACCTACGAGCAGTACGTC.

In this sample, this clonotype turned up many times. The rearrangement uses TRBV6-5 and TRBJ1-2; D might be TRBD1 (5 bases). Germline V gene data show CDR1 as MNHEY and CDR2 as SVGAGI. This CDR3 spans 14 amino acids. V was shortened by 0 bases and J by 8 bases, with 13 bases between the two germline ends. CDR3 DNA: TGTGCCAGCAGTTACTCTGGGCAGGGAAGGGGCTACACCTTC. This sequence encodes CASSYSGQGRGYTF.